The T cell receptor (beta chain) under discussion was sequenced for a study of cytomegalovirus exposure and HLA in healthy donors. With 60 Vbeta and 13 Jbeta primers, the PCR was carried out. In the authors' methods: As a later analysis found, there were 82 million or so unique TCR beta chains, of which some 10 million were shared. The assay was immunoSEQ multiplex PCR, and TCRdb's table has in-frame clones only and misses some. The V and J calls and the clone size are those of that table, but D and trimming were determined from the DNA. The sample holds more than 150,000 clones, about four fifths seen once. CDR1 and CDR2 (germline): SNHLY, FYNNEI. V was shortened by 4 bases and J by 10 bases, with 14 bases between the two germline ends. The CDR3 extends over 13 amino acids. Donors were ostensibly healthy at sampling, although undocumented immune exposures were probable.

Material for sequencing was PBMCs. This chain joins TRBV2 and TRBJ2-1, with D perhaps TRBD2 (6 bases). The source is a woman in her forties or fifties in good health and CMV-seropositive. CDR3 in DNA: TGTGCCAGCAGTGGGACTACTTCGAGCGAGCAGTTCTTC. Residues: CASSGTTSSEQFF.